A single sample gave rise to the 31 T cell receptor beta chains below, sequenced in a study of radiotherapy plus CTLA-4 blockade in lung cancer. The assay was immunoSEQ multiplex PCR, and TCRdb's table has in-frame clones only and misses some. The sample lists 65,000 to 100,000 clones, 75% to 90% occurring once. Specimen: peripheral blood, collected from a patient treated with radiotherapy plus ipilimumab. The receptors derive from a human donor with non-small cell lung cancer who had stable disease on radiotherapy plus ipilimumab.

This rearrangement joins TRBV30 to TRBJ2-2; 8 bases are a match to TRBD2. Germline-derived CDR1 and CDR2 are GTSNPN and SVGIG (reference sequence). This CDR3 has 15 amino acids. J was trimmed by 5 bases and V by 3 bases; bases with no gene match: 8. CDR3 sequence: CAWRAGGLFTGELFF. As DNA, the CDR3 is TGTGCCTGGAGGGCGGGAGGCCTCTTTACCGGGGAGCTGTTTTTT. The full variable domain, its missing parts supplied by reference TRBV30 and TRBJ2-2, is SQTIHQWPATLVQPVGSPLSLECTVEGTSNPNLYWYRQAAGRGLQLLFYSVGIGQISSEVPQNLSASRPQDRQFILSSKKLLLSDSGFYLCAWRAGGLFTGELFFGEGSRLTVL.

This chain uses TRBV5-8 with TRBJ2-7; weak D call: TRBD1 (5 bases). This CDR3 has 12 amino acids. Germline-derived CDR1 and CDR2 are SGHTS and YDEGEE. V shed 0 bases and J shed 6 bases, with 7 bases lying between them. The CDR3 sequence: CASSLGRGEQYF. DNA for the CDR3: TGTGCCAGCAGCTTGGGTAGGGGCGAGCAGTACTTC.

The chain links TRBV9 to TRBJ1-1; no firm D call. Trimming cost V 3 bases and J 3 bases, with 9 bases left between them. Germline V CDR1 and CDR2: SGDLS, YYNGEE. The CDR3 extends over 13 amino acids. The CDR3: CASSGTAYTEAFF. CDR3 sequence (DNA): TGTGCCAGCAGCGGAACGGCATACACTGAAGCTTTCTTT.

The J gene is TRBJ1-1, the V gene TRBV9; a possible D gene is TRBD1 (5 bases). Germline V gives CDR1 SGDLS, CDR2 YYNGEE. V was trimmed by 2 bases and J by 8 bases, leaving 13 bases between them. The CDR3 loop spans 13 amino acids. The CDR3 spells CASSVGVQVEAFF. In nucleotides, the CDR3 is TGTGCCAGCAGCGTGGGGGTACAGGTAGAAGCTTTCTTT.

The CDR3 spells CASSPRDSYNEQFF. In nucleotides, the CDR3 is TGTGCCAGCAGCCCCCGGGACAGTTACAATGAGCAGTTCTTC. The rearrangement links TRBV7-2 to TRBJ2-1, with TRBD1 matching over 7 bases. Germline CDR1 and CDR2: SGHTA and FQGNSA. This CDR3 has 14 amino acids. V was pared by 5 bases and J by 4 bases, with 5 bases of the junction left unmatched.

The chain couples TRBV7-2 to TRBJ2-1; tentative D call: TRBD2 (6 bases). CDR3 length: 17 residues. Germline V gene data show CDR1 as SGHTA and CDR2 as FQGNSA. The germline V and J ends were trimmed by 6 bases and 0 bases, with 18 bases remaining between them. Here the CDR3 DNA reads TGTGCCAGCAGTACTCAGCGGGCAGGGTTCTCCTACAATGAGCAGTTCTTC. Translating gives CASSTQRAGFSYNEQFF.

V is TRBV6-1 and J is TRBJ2-7; 11 bases map to TRBD1. V lost 11 bases, J lost 3 bases, and 9 bases stayed unmatched. CDR3 length equals 14 residues. Germline V lookup: CDR1 MNHNS, CDR2 SASEGT. The CDR3 DNA sequence: TGTGCCTGTATATGGGGACAGGGGGGCTACGAGCAGTACTTC. As protein: CACIWGQGGYEQYF.

This clone was seen only once. The chain employs TRBV5-1 and TRBJ1-1; no definite D call. Germline V gene lookup returns CDR1 SGHRS and CDR2 YFSETQ. The V end was cut by 1 base, the J end by 1 base, with 8 bases between. CDR3 size: 14 residues. The CDR3 nucleotides are TGCGCCAGCAGCTTGTCCCCGCCGAACACTGAAGCTTTCTTT. It encodes CASSLSPPNTEAFF.

The rearrangement uses TRBV19 and TRBJ1-5; TRBD1 matches at 8 bases. Germline V gene sequence: CDR1 LNHDA, CDR2 SQIVND (reference sequence). This CDR3 has 23 residues. The trim removed 5 bases at V and 4 bases at J, leaving 31 bases unmatched. The CDR3 DNA follows: TGTGCCAGTAGTCGACTCGGACAGGGCGGCATAGGACCCGAACGGGGGTGGAATCAGCCCCAGCATTTT. This translates into CASSRLGQGGIGPERGWNQPQHF. The entire variable domain, with the rest obtained from reference TRBV19 and TRBJ1-5, is as follows: DGGITQSPKYLFRKEGQNVTLSCEQNLNHDAMYWYRQDPGQGLRLIYYSQIVNDFQKGDIAEGYSVSREKKESFPLTVTSAQKNPTAFYLCASSRLGQGGIGPERGWNQPQHFGDGTRLSIL.

CDR3 region: CASSAVGTYGEQYF. DNA of the CDR3: TGTGCCAGCAGTGCTGTTGGGACCTACGGCGAGCAGTACTTC. The chain recombines TRBV2 with TRBJ2-7; TRBD1 or TRBD2 may be the D gene (5 bases each). The germline CDR1 and CDR2 sequences are SNHLY and FYNNEI. With 4 bases removed from V and 6 bases from J, the gap between germline ends came to 16 bases. The CDR3 spans 14 residues.

The J gene is TRBJ2-3, the V gene TRBV30, with 12 bases aligning to TRBD2. The V gene's germline CDR1 is GTSNPN and CDR2 SVGIG (reference sequence). Trimming took 1 base from V and 2 from J; bases not matched to a gene: 4. The CDR3 spans 16 residues. In DNA form, the CDR3 reads TGTGCCTGGAGTGGGCTAGCGGGGGGGACCACAGATACGCAGTATTTT. It codes for CAWSGLAGGTTDTQYF.

With respect to this clone: Additional DNA sequences in this sample encode the identical CDR3. The chain combines TRBV18 with TRBJ2-5; D not certain. The ends were cut back, 0 bases at V and 3 bases at J, with 2 bases in the middle. Germline CDR1 is KGHSH and CDR2 is LQKENI. This CDR3 is built from 12 residues. In DNA, the CDR3 is TGTGCCAGCTCACCACCAGAAGAGACCCAGTACTTC. It encodes CASSPPEETQYF.

This clone has just one count. This chain joins TRBV2 and TRBJ2-7; the match to TRBD1 covers 7 bases. The germline V gene encodes CDR1 SNHLY and CDR2 FYNNEI. The trim removed 6 bases at V and 5 bases at J, leaving 13 bases unmatched. The CDR3 loop spans 15 amino acids. CDR3 nucleotide sequence: TGTGCCAGCAGGGGGGTCGACAGGGTTACTGACGAGCAGTACTTC. It translates to CASRGVDRVTDEQYF.

J is TRBJ1-5 and V is TRBV7-3; TRBD1 is a possible D gene (5 bases). The CDR3 spans 13 residues. The V end lost 2 bases, the J end lost 7 bases, and 9 bases lay between the germline ends. The V gene's germline CDR1 is SGHTA and CDR2 FQGTGA. CDR3 nucleotides: TGTGCCAGCAGCTTATGGGAGGGGCAGCCCCAGCATTTT. It codes for CASSLWEGQPQHF.

This chain uses TRBV2 with TRBJ2-3, with D maybe TRBD2 (6 bases). There are 13 residues in the CDR3. CDR1 and CDR2 from the germline V gene are SNHLY and FYNNEI. Trimming took 6 bases from V and 5 from J, leaving 12 bases between them. CDR3 bases: TGTGCCAGCAGAGGAGGGGTGGGAGATACGCAGTATTTT. Protein: CASRGGVGDTQYF. The entire variable domain, with the rest obtained from reference TRBV2 and TRBJ2-3, is as follows: EPEVTQTPSHQVTQMGQEVILRCVPISNHLYFYWYRQILGQKVEFLVSFYNNEISEKSEIFDDQFSVERPDGSNFTLKIRSTKLEDSAMYFCASRGGVGDTQYFGPGTRLTVL.

This clone was seen a single time. V gene TRBV19 combines with J gene TRBJ2-3, with D tentatively TRBD1 or TRBD2 (5 bases each). V lost 5 bases, J lost 2 bases, and 17 bases lay in between. Germline CDR1 LNHDA, CDR2 SQIVND (reference sequence). The CDR3 length is 16 residues. The CDR3 reads CASSAGRGGATDTQYF. In DNA, the CDR3 is TGTGCCAGTAGTGCGGGTAGGGGTGGGGCCACAGATACGCAGTATTTT.

The chain joins TRBV5-4 to TRBJ1-1; D perhaps matches TRBD1 (5 bases). Trimming took off 1 base at V and 5 bases at J, with 12 bases between the two ends. CDR1 SGHNT and CDR2 YYREEE come from the germline V gene (reference sequence). The CDR3 has 14 residues. CDR3 loop: CASSLRQGGTEAFF. The CDR3 DNA sequence: TGTGCCAGCAGCTTGAGGCAGGGTGGTACTGAAGCTTTCTTT. The whole variable domain, filled in from reference TRBV5-4 and TRBJ1-1, reads ETGVTQSPTHLIKTRGQQVTLRCSSQSGHNTVSWYQQALGQGPQFIFQYYREEENGRGNFPPRFSGLQFPNYSSELNVNALELDDSALYLCASSLRQGGTEAFFGQGTRLTVV.

This chain links TRBV5-1 with TRBJ2-2, with 8 bases aligning to TRBD2. The germline V gene encodes CDR1 SGHRS and CDR2 YFSETQ. The CDR3 length is 18 residues. Unmatched junction bases numbered 11, after V lost 4 bases and J lost 0 bases. CDR3: CASSATLIAGTNTGELFF. DNA for the CDR3: TGCGCCAGCAGCGCGACCCTAATAGCGGGGACGAACACCGGGGAGCTGTTTTTT. The whole variable domain, filled in from reference TRBV5-1 and TRBJ2-2, reads KAGVTQTPRYLIKTRGQQVTLSCSPISGHRSVSWYQQTPGQGLQFLFEYFSETQRNKGNFPGRFSGRQFSNSRSEMNVSTLELGDSALYLCASSATLIAGTNTGELFFGEGSRLTVL.

The chain recombines TRBV29-1 with TRBJ1-1, with TRBD1 as a possible D gene (6 bases). The CDR3 runs 12 residues. Germline CDR1 SQVTM, CDR2 ANQGSEA. Trimming removed 6 bases from V and 1 base from J, with 9 bases in between. CDR3 DNA: TGCAGCGTCTTACAGGGGAACACTGAAGCTTTCTTT. Amino acid sequence: CSVLQGNTEAFF.

The chain links TRBV4-2 to TRBJ2-7; D is possibly TRBD1 or TRBD2 (6 bases each). The CDR3 is 15 amino acids. V dropped 7 bases and J dropped 0 bases, with 16 bases sitting between them. Germline CDR1 LGHNA, CDR2 YNFKEQ. The chain's CDR3 is CASNHPGANSYEQYF. Here the CDR3 DNA reads TGTGCCAGCAACCACCCGGGGGCCAACTCCTACGAGCAGTACTTC.

This chain links TRBV2 with TRBJ1-6, with D perhaps TRBD1 (6 bases). Between the trimmed V and J ends, which lost 7 bases and 7 bases, there was a span of 14 bases. The CDR3 is made up of 14 amino acids. From germline, CDR1 is SNHLY and CDR2 FYNNEI. The chain's CDR3 is CASTGGPGNSPLHF. The CDR3 bases are TGTGCCAGCACCGGGGGCCCGGGGAATTCACCCCTCCACTTT. The variable domain in full, with the rest retrieved from reference TRBV2 and TRBJ1-6, is EPEVTQTPSHQVTQMGQEVILRCVPISNHLYFYWYRQILGQKVEFLVSFYNNEISEKSEIFDDQFSVERPDGSNFTLKIRSTKLEDSAMYFCASTGGPGNSPLHFGNGTRLTVT.

The chain joins TRBV30 to TRBJ2-7, with D possibly matching TRBD2 (5 bases). V was trimmed by 4 bases and J by 4 bases, leaving 11 bases between them. This CDR3 is built from 12 residues. Germline-derived CDR1 and CDR2 are GTSNPN and SVGIG (reference sequence). The CDR3 loop reads CAWMRENYEQYF. CDR3 sequence (DNA): TGTGCCTGGATGAGGGAAAATTACGAGCAGTACTTC.

The rearrangement links TRBV5-6 to TRBJ2-5, with D possibly being TRBD1 or TRBD2 (5 bases each). Trimming stripped 2 bases from V and 2 bases from J, with 16 bases between. The CDR3 consists of 16 residues. Germline lookup yields CDR1 SGHDT and CDR2 YYEEEE. The chain's CDR3 is CASSFFHREGQETQYF. The DNA for the CDR3 is TGTGCCAGCAGCTTTTTTCACAGAGAGGGGCAAGAGACCCAGTACTTC.

The chain employs TRBV5-1 and TRBJ2-7; tentatively, D is TRBD1 or TRBD2 (5 bases each). CDR1 is SGHRS, CDR2 YFSETQ, per germline. V was shortened by 3 bases and J by 3 bases, with 7 bases between the two germline ends. The CDR3 has 12 amino acids. This CDR3 is CASSSGHYEQYF. DNA of the CDR3: TGCGCCAGCAGCTCGGGGCACTACGAGCAGTACTTC.

The chain is built from TRBV30 and TRBJ2-7, with D perhaps TRBD1 or TRBD2 (5 bases each). Germline assignment: CDR1 GTSNPN and CDR2 SVGIG (reference sequence). The CDR3 loop spans 13 amino acids. Between the trimmed V and J ends, which lost 2 bases and 1 base, there was a span of 9 bases. The CDR3: CAWSPGSSYEQYF. As DNA, the CDR3 is TGTGCCTGGAGTCCAGGGAGTTCCTACGAGCAGTACTTC.

This clone was seen just once. The V and J genes are TRBV2 and TRBJ2-5; D unresolved. This CDR3 contains 13 residues. Germline V gene data show CDR1 as SNHLY and CDR2 as FYNNEI. Between the trimmed V and J ends, which lost 8 bases and 0 bases, there was a span of 10 bases. The CDR3 reads CASAYGYQETQYF. The DNA for the CDR3 is TGTGCCAGCGCGTACGGGTACCAAGAGACCCAGTACTTC.

This clone was picked up a small number of times. V usage is TRBV9 and J usage is TRBJ2-5; D is possibly TRBD2 (7 bases). The CDR3 consists of 14 residues. Germline values: CDR1 SGDLS, CDR2 YYNGEE. Trimming removed 3 bases from V and 6 bases from J, with 15 bases in between. CDR3 DNA: TGTGCCAGCAGCGGAGGGGGGGATTTTAAGACCCAGTACTTC. Residues: CASSGGGDFKTQYF. The variable domain in full, completed from reference TRBV9 and TRBJ2-5, reads DSGVTQTPKHLITATGQRVTLRCSPRSGDLSVYWYQQSLDQGLQFLIQYYNGEERAKGNILERFSAQQFPDLHSELNLSSLELGDSALYFCASSGGGDFKTQYFGPGTRLLVL.

This rearrangement joins TRBV9 to TRBJ2-5; D gene ambiguous. Germline CDR1 is SGDLS and CDR2 is YYNGEE. The CDR3 covers 17 residues. Trimming removed 0 bases from V and 2 bases from J, with 17 bases in between. CDR3 sequence: CASSVDVGFGPQETQYF. The CDR3, as DNA: TGTGCCAGCAGCGTAGATGTGGGGTTTGGGCCGCAAGAGACCCAGTACTTC.

Details on this clone: One junction end does not reproduce the germline sequence, and a read error may be involved. The sample holds other DNA sequences that translate to the same CDR3. This chain uses TRBV5-1 with TRBJ2-1; the match to TRBD2 covers 11 bases. There are 16 residues in the CDR3. Germline values: CDR1 SGHRS, CDR2 YFSETQ. CDR3 DNA: TGTGCCAGCAGCACTACTAGCGGGAGCTCCTACAATGAGCAGTTCTTC. Residues: CASSTTSGSSYNEQFF.

The chain is built from TRBV27 and TRBJ2-7; no clear D gene. The V gene lost 3 bases and the J gene lost 2 bases, with 11 bases spanning the gap. The germline V gene encodes CDR1 MNHEY and CDR2 SMNVEV (reference sequence). The CDR3 consists of 14 residues. The CDR3 is CASSFGSPPYEQYF. The CDR3 DNA sequence: TGTGCCAGCAGTTTCGGGTCGCCACCCTACGAGCAGTACTTC.

The V call is TRBV12-5, the J call TRBJ1-2; D is unresolved. Germline CDR1 is LGHNT and CDR2 is FRNRAP. V lost 1 base and J lost 8, with 11 bases in between. The CDR3 spans 13 residues. This CDR3 is CASGLGPREGYTF. CDR3 sequence (DNA): TGTGCTAGTGGTTTGGGACCGAGAGAGGGCTACACCTTC.